This section outlines one T cell receptor beta chain sequence together with its context. Its cognate antigen is unknown. The entry originates in a study of T cell responses to AZD1222 COVID-19 vaccine. Study conclusions and caveats: Targeting of unmutated variant regions was reportedly seen in nearly half of spike-specific TCRs.

Some clones are missing from TCRdb's copy, which holds only in-frame ones; the method was immunoSEQ multiplex PCR. This sample yields around 95,000 clones, of which 88% are seen a single time; 1.8% belongs to the top ten. V was pared by 9 bases and J by 7 bases, with 20 bases between. CDR1 is KGHDR, CDR2 SFDVKD, per germline. The CDR3 is 14 amino acids. V and J are TRBV24-1 and TRBJ2-5, with D perhaps matching TRBD2 (7 bases). The sequence was obtained from an adult in good health. The input for sequencing was peripheral blood, taken on day 0 of AZD1222 vaccination. The CDR3 DNA sequence: TGTGCCACCCAAGACGTAGGGGGGAGGGGGACCCAGTACTTC. It specifies CATQDVGGRGTQYF.